This TCR beta chain was captured in a study of blood T cell repertoires in COVID-19. The CDR3 spans 15 residues. Germline-derived CDR1 and CDR2 are LNHNV and YYDKDF (reference sequence). J was trimmed by 1 base and V by 3 bases; bases with no gene match: 5. Repertoires were generated with immunoSEQ multiplex PCR, while TCRdb's copy carries only in-frame clones and drops some. This sample has some 140,000 clones, with roughly 90% found just once. This sequence joins TRBV15 and TRBJ2-5, with 7 bases identical to TRBD1. The sequencing input was peripheral blood. The sequence was obtained from a man between 65 and 80 years old with active COVID-19. For the CDR3, the DNA is TGTGCCACCAGCAGGGTGGGACAGATCCAAGAGACCCAGTACTTC. Protein sequence: CATSRVGQIQETQYF. Based on the CDR3 plus reference TRBV15 and TRBJ2-5, the full variable domain is DAMVIQNPRYQVTQFGKPVTLSCSQTLNHNVMYWYQQKSSQAPKLLFHYYDKDFNNEADTPDNFQSRRPNTSFCFLDIRSPGLGDTAMYLCATSRVGQIQETQYFGPGTRLLVL.